This TCR beta chain was sequenced for a study of T cell changes during pregnancy in multiple sclerosis. Profiling relied on immunoSEQ multiplex PCR, and the TCRdb table lists in-frame clones only, not all of them. The sample yields about 83,000 clones, roughly nine tenths seen once. This CDR3 is 17 amino acids long. The germline gives CDR1 SEHNR, CDR2 FQNEAQ (reference sequence). Trimming shortened V by 3 bases and J by 6 bases, and 20 bases separated the two germline ends. The receptor's source is a female donor in good health, serving as a control in a pregnancy study. Some clones in this sample may be carry-over from other donors' samples. The chain combines TRBV7-9 with TRBJ2-2; D gene uncertain. Sequenced material: PBMCs, taken in the first trimester of pregnancy. CDR3 loop: CASSFQRPGLQSGELFF. In nucleotides, the CDR3 is TGTGCCAGCAGCTTTCAAAGACCGGGTCTTCAATCCGGGGAGCTGTTTTTT.